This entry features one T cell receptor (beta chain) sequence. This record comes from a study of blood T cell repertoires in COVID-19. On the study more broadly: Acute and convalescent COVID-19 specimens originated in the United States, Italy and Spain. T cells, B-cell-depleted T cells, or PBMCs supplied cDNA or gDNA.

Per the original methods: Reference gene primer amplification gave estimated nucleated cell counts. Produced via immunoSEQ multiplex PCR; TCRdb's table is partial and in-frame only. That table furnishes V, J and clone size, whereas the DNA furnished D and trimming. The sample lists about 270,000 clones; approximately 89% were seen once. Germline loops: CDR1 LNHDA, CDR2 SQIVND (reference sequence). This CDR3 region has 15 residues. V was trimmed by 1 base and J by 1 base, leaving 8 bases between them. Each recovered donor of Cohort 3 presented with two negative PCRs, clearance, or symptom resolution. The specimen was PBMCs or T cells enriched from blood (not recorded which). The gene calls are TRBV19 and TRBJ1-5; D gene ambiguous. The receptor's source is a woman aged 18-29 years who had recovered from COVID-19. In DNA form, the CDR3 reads TGTGCCAGTAGTATAGTTCGAGGGAGCAATCAGCCCCAGCATTTT. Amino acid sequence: CASSIVRGSNQPQHF.